The entry below describes one TCR beta chain. Its antigen is not identified. CDR1 is SGDLS, CDR2 YYNGEE, per germline. With 4 bases removed from V and 0 bases from J, the gap between germline ends came to 22 bases. CDR3 size: 19 residues. The data are from a study of T cells in Graves' hyperthyroidism and ophthalmopathy. Findings and caveats of the study: Most expanded thyroid clonotypes above 0.001 recurred in blood. A model of 13 V-J pairs discriminated ophthalmopathy from stable hyperthyroidism.

Researchers amplified the TCR beta CDR3 regions from RNA transcripts. The TCR CDR3 first-round RT-PCR relied on the HTBI primer set. TCRdb redid the calling of the multiplex PCR reads with MiXCR, one entry per CDR3 protein. This repertoire shows fewer than 450,000 distinct CDR3 sequences, more than 13% found once; its top ten account for over 25%. The sequenced material came from blood. The TCR was taken from a man aged 50 to 59 with Graves' ophthalmopathy. This rearrangement joins TRBV9 to TRBJ2-2; TRBD1 might be the D (5 bases). As DNA, the CDR3 is TGTGCCAGCAGCCCCTGGGGCCGCTTCCAGGATTCGAACACCGGGGAGCTGTTTTTT. Its protein is CASSPWGRFQDSNTGELFF.